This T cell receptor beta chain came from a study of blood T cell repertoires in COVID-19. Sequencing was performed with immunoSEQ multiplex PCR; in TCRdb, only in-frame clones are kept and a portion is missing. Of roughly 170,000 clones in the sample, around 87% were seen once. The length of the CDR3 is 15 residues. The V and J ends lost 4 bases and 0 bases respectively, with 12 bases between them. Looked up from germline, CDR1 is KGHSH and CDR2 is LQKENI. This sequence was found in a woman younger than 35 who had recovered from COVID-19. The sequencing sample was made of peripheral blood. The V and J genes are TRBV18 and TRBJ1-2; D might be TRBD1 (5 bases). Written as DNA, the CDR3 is TGTGCCAGCTCACAGCAGGGACTCCCTAACTATGGCTACACCTTC. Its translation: CASSQQGLPNYGYTF.